The 27 T cell receptor beta chains below were found in one sample sequenced in a study of blood T cell repertoires in COVID-19. TCRdb's table, derived via immunoSEQ multiplex PCR, lists solely in-frame clones and lacks some. Among about 150,000 clones, 87% were seen once, and the ten largest hold about 4.2%. Sequences were obtained from peripheral blood. These TCRs come from a woman aged 55-70 years with active or convalescent COVID-19.

There are a few counts of this clone. This chain links TRBV14 with TRBJ2-2; no clear D gene. This CDR3 comprises 13 residues. Per germline, CDR1 SGHDN and CDR2 FVKESK. V was trimmed by 2 bases and J by 7 bases, leaving 8 bases between them. The CDR3 sequence is CASSQLGVGELFF. The CDR3 coding sequence is TGTGCCAGCAGCCAACTAGGTGTCGGGGAGCTGTTTTTT.

CDR3 residues: CASSQGPEGNTIYF. The CDR3 DNA sequence: TGCGCCAGCAGCCAAGGGCCGGAGGGAAACACCATATATTTT. The gene calls are TRBV4-1 and TRBJ1-3; D remains ambiguous. CDR3 length equals 14 residues. The V end lost 1 base, the J end lost 4 bases, and 8 bases lay between the germline ends. Germline CDR1 MGHRA, CDR2 YSYEKL.

The CDR3 loop is CASSQPGHNNYGYTF. As DNA, the CDR3 is TGTGCCAGCAGCCAGCCGGGACACAACAACTATGGCTACACCTTC. This chain uses TRBV3-1 (or the pseudogene TRBV3-2) with TRBJ1-2; D is possibly TRBD1 (6 bases). Germline V CDR1 and CDR2: LGHDT, YNNKEL (reference sequence). Trimming took off 3 bases at V and 2 bases at J, with 13 bases between the two ends. The CDR3 has 15 residues.

This clone has only one observation. This chain connects TRBV7-9 to TRBJ1-4; perhaps TRBD1 as D (5 bases). CDR1 is SEHNR and CDR2 is FQNEAQ in the germline V gene (reference sequence). Trimming removed 1 base at V and 2 bases at J, with 11 bases between. CDR3 length equals 16 residues. CDR3 loop: CASSLVAGTTNEKLFF. The CDR3 DNA sequence: TGTGCCAGCAGCTTAGTTGCGGGGACCACTAATGAAAAACTGTTTTTT.

J is TRBJ2-2 and V is TRBV4-3, with TRBD2 identical over 7 bases. Germline values: CDR1 LGHNA, CDR2 YSLEER. The V segment lost 0 bases and the J segment 13 bases; nucleotides outside the gene matches: 5. This CDR3 comprises 13 residues. The CDR3 nucleotides are TGCGCCAGCAGCCAAGACCATCCGGGAGGGCTGTTTTTT. Amino acids: CASSQDHPGGLFF.

The gene calls are TRBV4-1 and TRBJ1-4; 8 nucleotides align to TRBD1. The CDR3 spans 16 residues. Germline CDR1 reads MGHRA; CDR2 reads YSYEKL. The J segment lost 8 bases and the V segment lost 3 bases, leaving 11 bases of the junction unmatched. Written as DNA, the CDR3 is TGCGCCAGCAGCCAGGGAAGGACAGGGATAGGCGAAAAACTGTTTTTT. It yields the protein CASSQGRTGIGEKLFF.

This rearrangement joins TRBV4-1 to TRBJ1-2; possibly TRBD1 for D (6 bases). Deletions cut 0 bases from V and 6 bases from J, with 8 bases between. Germline CDR1 MGHRA, CDR2 YSYEKL. This CDR3 region has 13 residues. CDR3 nucleotides: TGCGCCAGCAGCCAAGATGGGACACATGGCTACACCTTC. As protein: CASSQDGTHGYTF.

V and J are TRBV9 and TRBJ2-1; 8 nucleotides match TRBD2. Germline V CDR1 and CDR2: SGDLS, YYNGEE. V lost 0 bases and J lost 4; bases outside the gene matches: 9. This CDR3 spans 17 amino acids. CDR3 DNA sequence: TGTGCCAGCAGCGTAGGCCCTTCCAGCGGGGGATACAATGAGCAGTTCTTC. This codes for CASSVGPSSGGYNEQFF.

CDR3 nucleotides: TGTGCCAGCTCAAGGACAGGGTACACTGAAGCTTTCTTT. This codes for CASSRTGYTEAFF. The chain is built from TRBV18 and TRBJ1-1, with TRBD1 matching over 8 bases. The CDR3 extends over 13 amino acids. V shed 5 bases and J 3 bases; nucleotides not matched to a gene: 2. Germline V gives CDR1 KGHSH, CDR2 LQKENI.

The V gene is TRBV5-4, the J gene TRBJ1-1, with D perhaps matching TRBD1 (6 bases). V shed 0 bases and J shed 4 bases, with 13 bases lying between them. The CDR3 is 15 amino acids. CDR1 and CDR2 from the germline V gene are SGHNT and YYREEE (reference sequence). CDR3 in amino acids: CASSLGLWGPTEAFF. In nucleotides, the CDR3 is TGTGCCAGCAGCTTGGGGTTGTGGGGGCCCACTGAAGCTTTCTTT.

The chain couples TRBV7-2 to TRBJ2-1, with D perhaps TRBD1 (5 bases). Germline-derived CDR1 and CDR2 are SGHTA and FQGNSA. V lost 5 bases to trimming and J lost 2 bases, with 16 bases between them. This CDR3 is 16 amino acids long. The CDR3 DNA reads TGTGCCAGCAGCCAGGGTTCACTACCGCCCTACAATGAGCAGTTCTTC. It is translated as CASSQGSLPPYNEQFF.

The rearrangement links TRBV19 to TRBJ2-7; 9 bases line up with TRBD1. The CDR3 totals 15 residues. The germline CDR1 and CDR2 sequences are LNHDA and SQIVND (reference sequence). J lost 0 bases, V lost 5 bases, and 5 bases had no gene match. CDR3 coding DNA: TGTGCCAGTAGTCCAGGGACAGGGAGCTCCTACGAGCAGTACTTC. It specifies CASSPGTGSSYEQYF.

This chain joins TRBV18 and TRBJ2-2; D unclear. The ends were cut back, 5 bases at V and 1 base at J, with 5 bases in the middle. Germline loops: CDR1 KGHSH, CDR2 LQKENI. This CDR3 region has 13 residues. The CDR3 sequence is CASSRGNTGELFF. CDR3 bases: TGTGCCAGCTCAAGAGGGAACACCGGGGAGCTGTTTTTT.

Details on this clone: Other DNA sequences in this specimen translate into the identical CDR3. The chain is built from TRBV19 and TRBJ1-1, with D tentatively TRBD1 (5 bases). Germline V gives CDR1 LNHDA, CDR2 SQIVND (reference sequence). The CDR3 contains 13 residues. The V end was cut by 3 bases, the J end by 5 bases, with 10 bases between. CDR3 coding DNA: TGTGCCAGTAGTATCGGGGGAGGGACTGAAGCTTTCTTT. Protein product: CASSIGGGTEAFF.

J is TRBJ1-6 and V is TRBV6-1, with a weak D call TRBD1 (5 bases). There are 13 residues in the CDR3. V lost 6 bases to trimming and J lost 8 bases, with 11 bases between them. Per the germline V gene, CDR1 is MNHNS and CDR2 is SASEGT. The CDR3 nucleotides are TGTGCCAGCAGGCGGGACGCCTATTCACCCCTCCACTTT. It is translated as CASRRDAYSPLHF.

The chain uses TRBV4-3 and TRBJ1-2; TRBD1 aligns across 8 bases. This CDR3 comprises 16 residues. Germline CDR1 LGHNA, CDR2 YSLEER. J was trimmed by 7 bases and V by 0 bases; bases with no gene match: 10. The CDR3 region has the DNA TGCGCCAGCAGCCAAGATGACGGCAGGGGGCTAGGTGGCTACACCTTC. This translates into CASSQDDGRGLGGYTF.

The chain joins TRBV19 to TRBJ1-4; D not certain. CDR3 length: 13 amino acids. Trimming took off 5 bases at V and 1 base at J, with 5 bases between the two ends. Germline CDR1 LNHDA, CDR2 SQIVND (reference sequence). This chain's CDR3 is CASSAQTNEKLFF. The CDR3 DNA reads as TGTGCCAGTAGTGCACAAACTAATGAAAAACTGTTTTTT.

Concerning this clone itself: One end of the junction does not line up with germline, which may come from a read error. V is TRBV12-3 or TRBV12-4 and J is TRBJ2-1; no clear D gene. The CDR3 is 11 residues long. The DNA of the CDR3 is TGTGCCAGCATGGGTTACAGTGAGCAGTTCTTC. Translation gives CASMGYSEQFF.

The gene calls are TRBV19 and TRBJ2-7; 8 bases align to TRBD1. This CDR3 has 14 amino acids. The trim removed 2 bases at V and 6 bases at J, leaving 6 bases unmatched. Germline lookup yields CDR1 LNHDA and CDR2 SQIVND (reference sequence). The CDR3 region is CASSISGQGGEQYF. The CDR3 DNA follows: TGTGCCAGTAGTATAAGTGGACAGGGTGGCGAGCAGTACTTC.

The V and J genes are TRBV15 and TRBJ2-1, with a tentative D call TRBD1 (6 bases). This CDR3 is 16 amino acids long. Germline CDR1 LNHNV, CDR2 YYDKDF (reference sequence). V was trimmed by 1 base and J by 9 bases, leaving 19 bases between them. For the CDR3, the DNA is TGTGCCACCAGCAGAGCGCTGCCAGGGGCCTTTTTTGAGCAGTTCTTC. Residues: CATSRALPGAFFEQFF.

This clone was picked up one time. V gene TRBV6-5 combines with J gene TRBJ1-6; maybe TRBD1 (6 bases). The CDR3 is 14 amino acids. Germline V gives CDR1 MNHEY, CDR2 SVGAGI. Trimming pared 0 bases from V and 9 bases from J, leaving 9 bases between. The CDR3 sequence: CASSYSGGGSPLHF. CDR3 coding DNA: TGTGCCAGCAGTTACTCTGGGGGCGGTTCACCCCTCCACTTT.

The chain carries TRBV12-3 or TRBV12-4 and TRBJ2-1; D may be TRBD1 (8 bases). This CDR3 has 13 amino acids. The V end was cut by 6 bases, the J end by 7 bases, with 13 bases between. The CDR3 here is CASRGQGLNEQFF. DNA of the CDR3: TGTGCCAGCAGAGGACAGGGACTAAATGAGCAGTTCTTC.

The CDR3 nucleotides are TGTGCCAGTGCGGGGGGGCGGAATGAGCAGTTCTTC. Translating it yields CASAGGRNEQFF. The genes are TRBV19 and TRBJ2-1; 9 bases agree with TRBD2. The V gene end was trimmed by 8 bases and the J gene end by 7 bases; junction bases not matched to a gene: 3. CDR1 and CDR2 (germline): LNHDA, SQIVND (reference sequence). This CDR3 comprises 12 residues.

The gene calls are TRBV4-3 and TRBJ2-3; 9 nucleotides match TRBD2. The CDR3 has 19 residues. J was trimmed by 0 bases and V by 0 bases; bases with no gene match: 10. Germline loops: CDR1 LGHNA, CDR2 YSLEER. The CDR3 loop is CASSQDVAGGPVSTDTQYF. In nucleotides, the CDR3 is TGCGCCAGCAGCCAAGATGTGGCGGGGGGGCCCGTGAGCACAGATACGCAGTATTTT.

The chain is built from TRBV5-1 and TRBJ1-1, with 9 nucleotides matching TRBD1. The V segment lost 4 bases and the J segment 11 bases; nucleotides outside the gene matches: 9. CDR3 length: 13 amino acids. Germline V gene data show CDR1 as SGHRS and CDR2 as YFSETQ. The CDR3 protein is CASSPGQGFVAFF. CDR3 bases: TGCGCCAGCAGCCCGGGACAGGGTTTCGTGGCTTTCTTT.

This clone was seen a handful of times. The rearrangement uses TRBV5-6 and TRBJ2-7; possible D gene TRBD1, 6 bases. The CDR3 has 13 amino acids. Looked up from germline, CDR1 is SGHDT and CDR2 is YYEEEE. The V end was cut by 2 bases, the J end by 7 bases, with 13 bases between. The DNA of the CDR3 is TGTGCCAGCAGCTTACAGGGTTTTGGGGAGCAGTACTTC. It translates to CASSLQGFGEQYF.

The chain is built from TRBV4-1 and TRBJ1-1; D uncertain. Germline V gene lookup returns CDR1 MGHRA and CDR2 YSYEKL. V was shortened by 0 bases and J by 8 bases, with 13 bases between the two germline ends. The CDR3 runs to 14 residues. The CDR3 reads CASSQDKGRPEAFF. The CDR3 DNA reads TGCGCCAGCAGCCAAGATAAAGGCAGGCCAGAAGCTTTCTTT.